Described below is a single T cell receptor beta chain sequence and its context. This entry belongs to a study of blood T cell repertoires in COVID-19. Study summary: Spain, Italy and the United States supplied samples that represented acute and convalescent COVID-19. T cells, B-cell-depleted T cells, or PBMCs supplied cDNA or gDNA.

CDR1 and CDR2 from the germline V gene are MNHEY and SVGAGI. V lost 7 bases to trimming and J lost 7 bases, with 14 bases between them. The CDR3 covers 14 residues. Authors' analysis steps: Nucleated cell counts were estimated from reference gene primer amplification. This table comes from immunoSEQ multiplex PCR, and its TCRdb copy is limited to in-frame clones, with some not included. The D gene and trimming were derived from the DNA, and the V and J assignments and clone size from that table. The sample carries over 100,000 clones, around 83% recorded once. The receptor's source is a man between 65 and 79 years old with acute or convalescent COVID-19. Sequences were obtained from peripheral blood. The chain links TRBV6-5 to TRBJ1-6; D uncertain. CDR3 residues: CASILSGINSPLHF. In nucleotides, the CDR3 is TGTGCCAGCATCCTCTCCGGGATCAATTCACCCCTCCACTTT.